This TCR beta chain comes out of a study of cytomegalovirus exposure and HLA in healthy donors. The study's findings and limits: A later analysis found TCR association rates differed by HLA locus, highest for DRB1 and lowest for HLA-C. Data from an earlier analysis indicated that most TCR beta V segments were productive either about 90% or about 30% of the time. An analysis was carried out later, and it reportedly showed fewer N-insertions in an Asian-associated ancestry cluster than the approximately 680-donor mean.

With regard to this clone: What it recognizes is unknown.

In the PCR, 60 Vbeta and 13 Jbeta primers were used. In the authors' methods: Roughly 11 million of the roughly 77 million unique TCR beta chains counted in a later analysis were shared. Sequencing was performed with immunoSEQ multiplex PCR; in TCRdb, only in-frame clones are kept and a portion is missing. The DNA gave D and trimming, while V, J and clone size come from that table. This sample yields about 150,000 clones, of which about three quarters are seen a single time; roughly 0.7% belongs to the top ten. CDR3 length: 12 residues. With 6 bases removed from V and 0 bases from J, the gap between germline ends came to 9 bases. Germline assignment: CDR1 SQVTM and CDR2 ANQGSEA.

The V gene is TRBV29-1, the J gene TRBJ2-7; D may be TRBD2 (6 bases). This clonotype originated in a male donor in good health and CMV-seronegative. Sequencing used PBMCs. The CDR3 DNA reads TGCAGCGTGCGGGACGACTCCTACGAGCAGTACTTC. Translating it yields CSVRDDSYEQYF.